A selection of T cell receptor beta chains follows, all from one sample in a study of blood T cells in healthy people across ages. TCRdb reprocessed the 5' RACE reads via MiXCR and lists one record per CDR3 protein. The sample shows hundreds of thousands of distinct CDR3 sequences, roughly 50% of them seen only once. The material sequenced was blood. All receptors come from a man aged 30-40 years in good health. Both conserved end residues are part of each CDR3. The D gene is left open where the match is weak. Size tells how often a clone was seen (once, few, many) or the class of an expanded clone, and some rows leave it out.

j_call: TRBJ2-6
d_call: NA
v_call: TRBV27
clone_size: NA
cdr3_nt: TGTGCCAGCAGTCGTAACCTTGGGGCCAACGTCCTGACTTTC
cdr3_aa: CASSRNLGANVLTF

j_call: TRBJ2-6
d_call: NA
v_call: TRBV6-2/TRBV6-3
clone_size: few
cdr3_nt: TGTGCCAGCATGAGGGATTCTGGGGCCAACGTCCTGACTTTC
cdr3_aa: CASMRDSGANVLTF

j_call: TRBJ1-4
d_call: NA
v_call: TRBV20-1
clone_size: NA
cdr3_nt: TGCAGTGCTAGCGAATCTAATGAAAAACTGTTTTTT
cdr3_aa: CSASESNEKLFF

j_call: TRBJ2-5
d_call: TRBD2
v_call: TRBV27
clone_size: NA
cdr3_nt: TGTGTCAGCGCCGGGGGGGCCCGTGAGACCCAGTACTTC
cdr3_aa: CVSAGGARETQYF

j_call: TRBJ2-1
d_call: NA
v_call: TRBV14
clone_size: NA
cdr3_nt: TGTGCCAGCAGCCAACTAGCAGACTACAATGAGCAGTTCTTC
cdr3_aa: CASSQLADYNEQFF

j_call: TRBJ2-3
d_call: TRBD2
v_call: TRBV28
clone_size: NA
cdr3_nt: TGTGCCAGCAGTATCCCCGGGACTAGCGGGATATATACGCAGTATTTT
cdr3_aa: CASSIPGTSGIYTQYF

j_call: TRBJ2-7
d_call: NA
v_call: TRBV12-3/TRBV12-4
clone_size: few
cdr3_nt: TGTGCCAGCAGTGTGGGACGGACATACTACGAGCAGTACTTC
cdr3_aa: CASSVGRTYYEQYF

j_call: TRBJ2-3
d_call: NA
v_call: TRBV7-2
clone_size: NA
cdr3_nt: TGTGCCAGCAGCTTAGGGGGGTCGGGCACAGATACGCAGTATTTT
cdr3_aa: CASSLGGSGTDTQYF

j_call: TRBJ2-3
d_call: NA
v_call: TRBV7-2
clone_size: NA
cdr3_nt: TGTGCCAGCAGCTTTCTGGGATTTAGGGGCACAGATACGCAGTATTTT
cdr3_aa: CASSFLGFRGTDTQYF

j_call: TRBJ1-5
d_call: NA
v_call: TRBV7-9
clone_size: once
cdr3_nt: TGTGCCAGCAGCTTAGGTAGCAATAAGCCCCAGCATTTT
cdr3_aa: CASSLGSNKPQHF

j_call: TRBJ2-4
d_call: NA
v_call: TRBV4-3
clone_size: NA
cdr3_nt: TGCGCCAGCAGCCAAGATTGGCGGTTAGCCAAAAACATTCAGTACTTC
cdr3_aa: CASSQDWRLAKNIQYF

j_call: TRBJ1-1
d_call: NA
v_call: TRBV7-9
clone_size: NA
cdr3_nt: TGTGCCAGCAGCTTTGTCAGCCACACTGAAGCTTTCTTT
cdr3_aa: CASSFVSHTEAFF